These 14 T cell receptor beta chains originate from one sample sequenced in a study of shared clonotypes between healthy human individuals (TCRdb year 2020). To prepare the library, the immunoSEQ multiplex PCR assay was applied. This immuneACCESS table, as held by TCRdb, lists in-frame sequences with V and J called but not all clones. Of the missing ones, under half trace to an unresolved V gene in checked studies; the others have no known cause. The sample data list about 800,000 clones, and roughly 96% of these were observed just once. Over 0.2% of the sample goes to the ten largest clones. CD8 naive samples were CD45RO-negative cells positively selected for CCR7, giving a CD45RA+CCR7+ population that excluded TemRA cells. Specimen: naive CD8+ T cells sorted from blood. The cell subset or site label corresponds to: CD45RA+CCR7+. These receptors all stem from a man aged 30-40 years in good health.

The CDR3 DNA reads TGTGCCATACGCCCCGGGACAGGGTATAGCAATCAGCCCCAGCATTTT. Its protein is CAIRPGTGYSNQPQHF. The rearrangement links TRBV15 to TRBJ1-5; 9 bases agree with TRBD1. There are 16 residues in the CDR3. The trim removed 10 bases at V and 0 bases at J, leaving 10 bases unmatched. Germline assignment: CDR1 LNHNV and CDR2 YYDKDF (reference sequence).

The chain employs TRBV5-6 and TRBJ1-3; weak D call: TRBD1 (5 bases). V shed 2 bases and J shed 0 bases, with 9 bases lying between them. Germline values: CDR1 SGHDT, CDR2 YYEEEE. The CDR3 consists of 15 residues. The DNA of the CDR3 is TGTGCCAGCAGCTTTCAGGGAGACTCTGGAAACACCATATATTTT. Protein: CASSFQGDSGNTIYF.

This chain joins TRBV2 and TRBJ2-7, with 7 bases aligning to TRBD2. Germline trimming cut 3 bases from V and 3 bases from J; bases unmatched to any gene: 8. The CDR3 extends over 15 amino acids. Per the germline V gene, CDR1 is SNHLY and CDR2 is FYNNEI. CDR3 in amino acids: CASSDVLAGDYEQYF. The CDR3 bases are TGTGCCAGCAGTGATGTGCTGGCGGGAGACTACGAGCAGTACTTC.

This clone was observed a few times. The chain combines TRBV2 with TRBJ2-7, with TRBD2 matching over 11 bases. CDR1 SNHLY and CDR2 FYNNEI come from the germline V gene. This CDR3 contains 16 residues. The V and J ends lost 6 bases and 3 bases, in that order; junction bases with no gene match: 10. CDR3 in amino acids: CASRGTSGLELYEQYF. DNA of the CDR3: TGTGCCAGCAGGGGGACTAGCGGCCTAGAGCTCTACGAGCAGTACTTC.

The CDR3 region is CASSRTSAGDEQYF. The CDR3 DNA reads as TGTGCCAGTAGTAGGACTAGCGCAGGGGACGAGCAGTACTTC. The rearrangement links TRBV19 to TRBJ2-7; the match to TRBD2 covers 9 bases. The ends lost 4 bases at V and 5 bases at J; junction bases unmatched: 6. Per the germline V gene, CDR1 is LNHDA and CDR2 is SQIVND (reference sequence). The CDR3 runs 14 residues.

This clone was found once. The chain links TRBV2 to TRBJ2-7, with D perhaps TRBD1 or TRBD2 (5 bases each). The CDR3 totals 16 residues. Germline V gene data show CDR1 as SNHLY and CDR2 as FYNNEI. V gave up 7 bases and J gave up 1 base, with 20 bases separating them. The CDR3 loop is CASKGADVAGSYEQYF. CDR3 bases: TGTGCCAGCAAAGGGGCCGACGTGGCGGGTTCCTACGAGCAGTACTTC. Based on the CDR3 plus reference TRBV2 and TRBJ2-7, the full variable domain is EPEVTQTPSHQVTQMGQEVILRCVPISNHLYFYWYRQILGQKVEFLVSFYNNEISEKSEIFDDQFSVERPDGSNFTLKIRSTKLEDSAMYFCASKGADVAGSYEQYFGPGTRLTVT.

The chain couples TRBV6-5 to TRBJ2-7; D ambiguous. Germline V gene data show CDR1 as MNHEY and CDR2 as SVGAGI. V gave up 0 bases and J gave up 7 bases, with 16 bases separating them. The CDR3 is 15 residues long. The CDR3 region has the DNA TGTGCCAGCAGTTACTCGAATCTCGCCTTTGGAGAGCAGTACTTC. Its protein is CASSYSNLAFGEQYF.

A single count supports this clone. J is TRBJ2-1 and V is TRBV7-9; the match to TRBD2 covers 14 bases. Germline V gene lookup returns CDR1 SEHNR and CDR2 FQNEAQ (reference sequence). The CDR3 contains 17 residues. With V trimmed by 4 bases and J by 2 bases, 4 bases remained unmatched. DNA of the CDR3: TGTGCCAGCAGCTCGGGACTAGCGGGAGACGCCTACAATGAGCAGTTCTTC. Protein product: CASSSGLAGDAYNEQFF.

V gene TRBV5-1 combines with J gene TRBJ2-7, with TRBD2 identical over 7 bases. CDR3 length: 14 residues. The V and J ends lost 5 bases and 5 bases, in that order; junction bases with no gene match: 10. Germline V gene lookup returns CDR1 SGHRS and CDR2 YFSETQ. The CDR3, as DNA: TGCGCCAGCAGTATGTCGGGGGGAGGCCACGAGCAGTACTTC. Amino acid sequence: CASSMSGGGHEQYF. Looking up the rest from reference TRBV5-1 and TRBJ2-7 gives the full variable domain: KAGVTQTPRYLIKTRGQQVTLSCSPISGHRSVSWYQQTPGQGLQFLFEYFSETQRNKGNFPGRFSGRQFSNSRSEMNVSTLELGDSALYLCASSMSGGGHEQYFGPGTRLTVT.

This chain uses TRBV11-2 with TRBJ2-7, with a possible D match to TRBD2 (5 bases). The CDR3 spans 14 residues. V was cut by 1 base and J by 2 bases, with 9 bases left in between. Germline V lookup: CDR1 SGHAT, CDR2 FQNNGV. The CDR3 sequence: CASSLAGSAYEQYF. For the CDR3, the DNA is TGTGCCAGCAGCTTAGCGGGAAGCGCCTACGAGCAGTACTTC.

V gene TRBV30 combines with J gene TRBJ2-7; possible D gene TRBD2, 7 bases. This CDR3 contains 16 residues. Germline assignment: CDR1 GTSNPN and CDR2 SVGIG (reference sequence). The germline V and J ends were trimmed by 2 bases and 2 bases, with 19 bases remaining between them. The CDR3 loop is CAWSRGAEVVTYEQYF. The DNA for the CDR3 is TGTGCCTGGAGTCGGGGGGCGGAGGTGGTCACCTACGAGCAGTACTTC.

CDR3 sequence: CASSPIRAGPGSYEQYF. CDR3 DNA sequence: TGCGCCAGCAGCCCGATTAGGGCGGGCCCCGGGAGCTACGAGCAGTACTTC. V and J are TRBV4-1 and TRBJ2-7, with a weak D call TRBD2 (6 bases). The length of the CDR3 is 17 residues. Germline CDR1 and CDR2: MGHRA and YSYEKL. The V end lost 4 bases, the J end lost 3 bases, and 22 bases lay between the germline ends.

The V gene is TRBV10-1, the J gene TRBJ1-1, with a possible D match to TRBD1 (5 bases). The germline V gene has CDR1 WNHNN and CDR2 SYGVQD (reference sequence). There are 15 residues in the CDR3. Between the trimmed V and J ends, which lost 2 bases and 3 bases, there was a span of 13 bases. CDR3 sequence reads: CASSEPPGGDTEAFF. The CDR3 DNA is TGCGCCAGCAGTGAGCCACCCGGGGGGGACACTGAAGCTTTCTTT.

This chain uses TRBV27 with TRBJ2-7; 11 nucleotides match TRBD1. Germline-derived CDR1 and CDR2 are MNHEY and SMNVEV (reference sequence). CDR3 length: 15 residues. Unmatched junction bases numbered 6, after V lost 4 bases and J lost 4 bases. The CDR3 nucleotides read TGTGCCAGCAGTTCGGGACAGGGGGTAAGATACGAGCAGTACTTC. The encoded protein is CASSSGQGVRYEQYF.